One sample yielded the 5 T cell receptor beta chains listed below, sequenced in a study of metastatic and nonmetastatic thyroid tumors. TCRdb re-called clones from the PCR reads using MiXCR. The repertoire includes around 19,000 clones, 24% of them detected once, and about 5.8% sits in the top ten. Every patient was untreated before thyroid surgery. The sample comprised tumor tissue. The source of these receptors is a female donor with papillary thyroid cancer or a benign thyroid nodule (not recorded which). Some clones in this sample may be carry-over from other donors' samples.

This sequence joins TRBV6-6 and TRBJ2-7; D might be TRBD1 (6 bases). Trimming took 2 bases from V and 3 from J, leaving 14 bases between them. CDR1 and CDR2 from the germline V gene are MNHNY and SVGAGI (reference sequence). The CDR3 totals 15 residues. Here the CDR3 DNA reads TGTGCCAGCAGTTACGCCGGGACAACCAACTACGAGCAGTACTTC. As protein: CASSYAGTTNYEQYF.

As to this clone: A junction boundary mismatches the germline segment, possibly from a read error. CDR3 sequence reads: CSSSPAGASKVYTQYF. DNA for the CDR3: TGCTCCAGCAGCCCCGCCGGGGCTAGCAAGGTGTATACGCAGTATTTT. The gene calls are TRBV4-1 and TRBJ2-3; D assignment may be TRBD1 or TRBD2 (5 bases each). This CDR3 is built from 16 residues. Germline CDR1 is MGHRA and CDR2 is YSYEKL.

This clone was counted at least ten times. The J gene is TRBJ2-5, the V gene TRBV20-1, with D possibly matching TRBD1 (5 bases). Germline V lookup: CDR1 DFQATT, CDR2 SNEGSKA (reference sequence). The CDR3 is made up of 14 amino acids. The germline V and J ends were trimmed by 5 bases and 5 bases, with 18 bases remaining between them. CDR3 region: CSAGPQGAGETQYF. In DNA form, the CDR3 reads TGCAGTGCTGGGCCCCAAGGGGCTGGGGAGACCCAGTACTTC.

This clone was counted at least ten times. This sequence joins TRBV5-1 and TRBJ2-7; the match to TRBD1 covers 8 bases. Unmatched junction bases numbered 13, after V lost 4 bases and J lost 4 bases. CDR3 length: 16 amino acids. In germline, CDR1 is SGHRS, CDR2 YFSETQ. As DNA, the CDR3 is TGCGCCAGCAGCCCAGGAGGGACAGGCGAGCTTTACGAGCAGTACTTC. It codes for CASSPGGTGELYEQYF.

This clone is medium-sized (0.01 to 0.1%) by share. The rearrangement uses TRBV27 and TRBJ2-1; the match to TRBD2 covers 12 bases. CDR3 size: 15 residues. CDR1 is MNHEY and CDR2 is SMNVEV in the germline V gene (reference sequence). Losses at the gene ends were 5 bases for V and 4 bases for J; bases not matched to a gene: 3. The CDR3 reads CASSPLAGGYNEQFF. The CDR3 bases are TGTGCCAGCAGTCCCCTAGCGGGAGGGTACAATGAGCAGTTCTTC.